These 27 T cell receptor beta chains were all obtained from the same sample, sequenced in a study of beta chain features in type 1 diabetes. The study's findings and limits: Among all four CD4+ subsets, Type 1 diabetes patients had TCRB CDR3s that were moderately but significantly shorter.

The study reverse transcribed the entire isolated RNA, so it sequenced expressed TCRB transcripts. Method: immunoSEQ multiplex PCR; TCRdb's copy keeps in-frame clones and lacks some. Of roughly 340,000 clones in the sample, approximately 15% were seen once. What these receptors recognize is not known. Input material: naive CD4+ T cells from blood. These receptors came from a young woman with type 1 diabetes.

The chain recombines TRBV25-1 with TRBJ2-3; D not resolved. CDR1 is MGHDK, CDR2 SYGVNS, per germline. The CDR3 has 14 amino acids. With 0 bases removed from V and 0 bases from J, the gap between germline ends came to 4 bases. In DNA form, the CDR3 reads TGTGCCAGCAGTGAATATTTAAGCACAGATACGCAGTATTTT. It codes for CASSEYLSTDTQYF.

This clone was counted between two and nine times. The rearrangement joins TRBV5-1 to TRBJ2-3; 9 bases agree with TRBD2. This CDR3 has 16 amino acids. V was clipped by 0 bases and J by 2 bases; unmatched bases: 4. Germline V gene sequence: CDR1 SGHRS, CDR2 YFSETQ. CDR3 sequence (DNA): TGCGCCAGCAGCTTGGTCCTAGCGGGGAACACAGATACGCAGTATTTT. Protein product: CASSLVLAGNTDTQYF.

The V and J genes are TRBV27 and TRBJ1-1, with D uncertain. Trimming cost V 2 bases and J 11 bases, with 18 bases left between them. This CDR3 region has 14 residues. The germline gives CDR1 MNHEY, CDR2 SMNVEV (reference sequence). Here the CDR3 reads CASSLERGAAGAFF. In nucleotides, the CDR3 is TGTGCCAGCAGTTTAGAGCGGGGAGCGGCGGGGGCTTTCTTT.

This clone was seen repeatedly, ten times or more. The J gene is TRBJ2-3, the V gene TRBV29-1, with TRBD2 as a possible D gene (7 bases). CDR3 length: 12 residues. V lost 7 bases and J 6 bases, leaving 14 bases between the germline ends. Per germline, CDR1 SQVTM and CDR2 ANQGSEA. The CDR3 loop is CSAGGGADTQYF. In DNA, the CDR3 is TGCAGCGCCGGAGGGGGGGCCGATACGCAGTATTTT.

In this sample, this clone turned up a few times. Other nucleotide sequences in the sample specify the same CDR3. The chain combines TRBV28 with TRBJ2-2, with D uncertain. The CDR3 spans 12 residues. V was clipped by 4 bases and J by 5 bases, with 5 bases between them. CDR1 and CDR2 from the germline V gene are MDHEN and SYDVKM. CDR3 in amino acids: CASSSYTGELFF. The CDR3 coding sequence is TGTGCCAGCAGTTCGTATACCGGGGAGCTGTTTTTT.

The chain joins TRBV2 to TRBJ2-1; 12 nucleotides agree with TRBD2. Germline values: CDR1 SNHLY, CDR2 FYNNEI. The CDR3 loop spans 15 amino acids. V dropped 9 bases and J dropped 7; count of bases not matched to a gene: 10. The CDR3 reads CAREATSGRRNEQFF. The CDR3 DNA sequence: TGTGCCAGGGAAGCGACTAGCGGGAGAAGAAATGAGCAGTTCTTC. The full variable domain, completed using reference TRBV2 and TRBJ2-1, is EPEVTQTPSHQVTQMGQEVILRCVPISNHLYFYWYRQILGQKVEFLVSFYNNEISEKSEIFDDQFSVERPDGSNFTLKIRSTKLEDSAMYFCAREATSGRRNEQFFGPGTRLTVL.

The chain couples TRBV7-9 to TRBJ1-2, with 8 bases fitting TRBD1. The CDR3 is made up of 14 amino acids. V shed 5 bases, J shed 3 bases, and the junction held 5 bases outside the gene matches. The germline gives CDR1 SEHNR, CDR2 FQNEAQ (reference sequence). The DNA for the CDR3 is TGTGCCAGCAGCCCATTGGGACAGGACTATGGCTACACCTTC. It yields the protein CASSPLGQDYGYTF.

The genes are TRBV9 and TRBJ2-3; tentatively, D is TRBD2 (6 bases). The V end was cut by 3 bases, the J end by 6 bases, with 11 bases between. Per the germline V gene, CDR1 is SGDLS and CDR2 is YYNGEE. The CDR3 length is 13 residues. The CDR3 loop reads CASSDQAGDTQYF. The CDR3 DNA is TGTGCCAGCAGCGACCAGGCGGGGGATACGCAGTATTTT.

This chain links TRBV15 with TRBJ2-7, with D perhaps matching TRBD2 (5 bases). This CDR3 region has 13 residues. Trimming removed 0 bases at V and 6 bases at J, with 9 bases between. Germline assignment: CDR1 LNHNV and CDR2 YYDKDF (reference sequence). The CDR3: CATSRDGLSEQYV. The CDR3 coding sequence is TGTGCCACCAGCAGAGATGGACTTTCCGAGCAGTACGTC.

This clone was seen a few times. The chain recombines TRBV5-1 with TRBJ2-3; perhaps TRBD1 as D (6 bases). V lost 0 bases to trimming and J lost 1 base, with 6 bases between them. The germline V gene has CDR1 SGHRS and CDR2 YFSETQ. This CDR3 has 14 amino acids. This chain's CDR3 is CASSLDRGTDTQYF. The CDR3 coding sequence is TGCGCCAGCAGCTTGGACAGGGGCACAGATACGCAGTATTTT.

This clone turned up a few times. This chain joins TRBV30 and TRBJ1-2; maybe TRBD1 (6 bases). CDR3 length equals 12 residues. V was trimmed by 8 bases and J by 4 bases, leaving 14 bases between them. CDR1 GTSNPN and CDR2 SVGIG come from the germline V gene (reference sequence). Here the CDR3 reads CARHRESYGYTF. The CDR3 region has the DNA TGTGCCCGTCACAGGGAAAGCTATGGCTACACCTTC.

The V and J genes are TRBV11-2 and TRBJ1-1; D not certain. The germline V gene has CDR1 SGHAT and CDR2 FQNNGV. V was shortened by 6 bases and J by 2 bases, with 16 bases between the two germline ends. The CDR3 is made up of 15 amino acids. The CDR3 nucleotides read TGTGCCAGCAGTCGTATCGCCCGAGTTAACACTGAAGCTTTCTTT. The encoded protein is CASSRIARVNTEAFF. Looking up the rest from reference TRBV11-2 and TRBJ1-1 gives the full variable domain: EAGVAQSPRYKIIEKRQSVAFWCNPISGHATLYWYQQILGQGPKLLIQFQNNGVVDDSQLPKDRFSAERLKGVDSTLKIQPAKLEDSAVYLCASSRIARVNTEAFFGQGTRLTVV.

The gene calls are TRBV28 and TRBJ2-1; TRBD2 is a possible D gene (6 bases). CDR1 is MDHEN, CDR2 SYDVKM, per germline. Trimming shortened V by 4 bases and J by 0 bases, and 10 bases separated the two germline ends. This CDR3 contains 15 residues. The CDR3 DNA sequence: TGTGCCAGCAGTTGGGGCGGGACCTCCTACAATGAGCAGTTCTTC. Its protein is CASSWGGTSYNEQFF.

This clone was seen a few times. The CDR3 nucleotides read TGTGCCAGCAGCCAACTGGCCACCATACACACAGATACGCAGTATTTT. Translating it yields CASSQLATIHTDTQYF. This chain joins TRBV14 and TRBJ2-3; D is unclear. This CDR3 has 16 residues. Per the germline V gene, CDR1 is SGHDN and CDR2 is FVKESK. V was trimmed by 2 bases and J by 2 bases, leaving 14 bases between them.

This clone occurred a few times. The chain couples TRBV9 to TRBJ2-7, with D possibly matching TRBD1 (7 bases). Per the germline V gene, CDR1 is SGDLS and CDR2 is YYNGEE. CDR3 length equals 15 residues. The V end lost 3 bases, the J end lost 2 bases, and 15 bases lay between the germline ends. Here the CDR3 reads CASSGPGGSAYEQYF. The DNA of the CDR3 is TGTGCCAGCAGCGGCCCAGGGGGGTCGGCCTACGAGCAGTACTTC. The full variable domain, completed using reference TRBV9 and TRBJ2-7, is DSGVTQTPKHLITATGQRVTLRCSPRSGDLSVYWYQQSLDQGLQFLIQYYNGEERAKGNILERFSAQQFPDLHSELNLSSLELGDSALYFCASSGPGGSAYEQYFGPGTRLTVT.

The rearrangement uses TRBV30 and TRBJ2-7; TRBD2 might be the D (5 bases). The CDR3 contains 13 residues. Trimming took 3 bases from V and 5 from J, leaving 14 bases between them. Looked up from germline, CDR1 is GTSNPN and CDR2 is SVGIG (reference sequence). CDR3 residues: CAWSRTEVDEQYV. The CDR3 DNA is TGTGCCTGGAGCCGGACTGAAGTAGACGAGCAGTACGTC.

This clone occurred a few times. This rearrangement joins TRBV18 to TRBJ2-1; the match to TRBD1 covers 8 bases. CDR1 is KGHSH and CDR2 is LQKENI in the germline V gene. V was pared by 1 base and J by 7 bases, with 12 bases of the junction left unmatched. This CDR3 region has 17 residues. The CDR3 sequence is CASSPLTTGGRMNEQFF. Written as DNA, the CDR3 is TGTGCCAGCTCACCACTCACAACAGGGGGGCGTATGAATGAGCAGTTCTTC.

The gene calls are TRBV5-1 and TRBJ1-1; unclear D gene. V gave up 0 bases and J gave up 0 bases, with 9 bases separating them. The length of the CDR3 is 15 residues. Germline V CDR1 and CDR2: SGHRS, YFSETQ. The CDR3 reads CASSLAPHLNTEAFF. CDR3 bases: TGCGCCAGCAGCTTGGCCCCACACCTGAACACTGAAGCTTTCTTT.

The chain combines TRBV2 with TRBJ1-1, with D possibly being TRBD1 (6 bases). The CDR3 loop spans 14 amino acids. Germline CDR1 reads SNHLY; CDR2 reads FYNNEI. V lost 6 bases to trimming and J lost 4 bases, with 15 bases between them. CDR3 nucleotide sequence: TGTGCCAGCAGACACAGGGATGAGTTCACTGAAGCTTTCTTT. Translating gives CASRHRDEFTEAFF.

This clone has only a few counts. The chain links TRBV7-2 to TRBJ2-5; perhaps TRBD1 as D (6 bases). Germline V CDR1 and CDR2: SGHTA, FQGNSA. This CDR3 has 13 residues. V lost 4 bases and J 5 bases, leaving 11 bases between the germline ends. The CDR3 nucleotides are TGTGCCAGCAGCTCAGGGGTAGGGGAGACCCAGTACTTC. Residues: CASSSGVGETQYF.

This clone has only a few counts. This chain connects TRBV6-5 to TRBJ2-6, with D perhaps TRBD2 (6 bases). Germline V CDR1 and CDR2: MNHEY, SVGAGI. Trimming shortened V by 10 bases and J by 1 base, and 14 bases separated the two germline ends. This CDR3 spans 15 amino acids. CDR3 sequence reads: CATRTAGSGANVLTF. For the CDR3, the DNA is TGTGCCACCCGAACTGCGGGATCTGGGGCCAACGTCCTGACTTTC.

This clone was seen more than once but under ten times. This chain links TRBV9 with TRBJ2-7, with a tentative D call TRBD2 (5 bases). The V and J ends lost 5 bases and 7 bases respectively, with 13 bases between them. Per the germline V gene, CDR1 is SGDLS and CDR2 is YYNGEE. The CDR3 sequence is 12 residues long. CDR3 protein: CASSSDFREQYF. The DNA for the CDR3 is TGTGCCAGCAGTTCGGACTTTCGGGAGCAGTACTTC.

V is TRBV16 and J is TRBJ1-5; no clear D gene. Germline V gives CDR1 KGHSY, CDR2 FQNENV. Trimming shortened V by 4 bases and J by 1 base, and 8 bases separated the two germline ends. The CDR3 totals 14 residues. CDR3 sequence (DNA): TGTGCCAGCAGCCCGCCCGGGAGCAATCAGCCCCAGCATTTT. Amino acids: CASSPPGSNQPQHF.

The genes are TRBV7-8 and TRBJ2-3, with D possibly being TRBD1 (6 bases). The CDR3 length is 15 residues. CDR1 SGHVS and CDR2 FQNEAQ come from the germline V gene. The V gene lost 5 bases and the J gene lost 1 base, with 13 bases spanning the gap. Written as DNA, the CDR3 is TGTGCCAGCAGCGGTCAGGGGTTCGGCACAGATACGCAGTATTTT. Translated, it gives CASSGQGFGTDTQYF.

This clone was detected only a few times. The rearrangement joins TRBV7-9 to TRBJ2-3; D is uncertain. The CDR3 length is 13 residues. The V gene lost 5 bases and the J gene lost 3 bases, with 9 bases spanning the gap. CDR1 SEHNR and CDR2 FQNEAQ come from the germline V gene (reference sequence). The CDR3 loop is CASSVTTTDTQYF. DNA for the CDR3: TGTGCCAGCAGCGTCACCACTACAGATACGCAGTATTTT.

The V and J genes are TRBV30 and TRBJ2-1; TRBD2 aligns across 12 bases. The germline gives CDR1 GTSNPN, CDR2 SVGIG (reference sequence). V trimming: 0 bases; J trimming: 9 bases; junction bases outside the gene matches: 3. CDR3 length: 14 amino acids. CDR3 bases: TGTGCCTGGAGTGTCCTGACTAGCGGGAGTGAGCAGTTCTTC. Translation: CAWSVLTSGSEQFF.

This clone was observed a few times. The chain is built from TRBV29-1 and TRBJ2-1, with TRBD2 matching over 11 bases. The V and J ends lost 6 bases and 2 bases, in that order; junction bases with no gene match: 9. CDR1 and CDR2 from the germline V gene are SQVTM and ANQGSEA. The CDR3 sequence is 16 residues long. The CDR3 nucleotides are TGCAGCGTCGAGCGACTAGCGGGACCTACCTACAATGAGCAGTTCTTC. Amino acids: CSVERLAGPTYNEQFF.